Listed below are T cell receptor beta chains from one sample, sequenced in a study of blood T cell repertoires in COVID-19. Here immunoSEQ multiplex PCR was the method, and the copy in TCRdb shows in-frame clones only, minus some. The sample holds around 200,000 clones, around 90% seen once. What was sequenced was peripheral blood. The receptors derive from a man aged 35 to 55 with acute or convalescent COVID-19. Each CDR3 is given with its conserved first and last residue. The D gene is left open where the match is weak. Clone size is given for some rows only: seen once, a few or many times, or a class if the clone is expanded.

V gene	clone size	D gene	J gene	CDR3 DNA	CDR3 protein
TRBV5-1	once	TRBD1	TRBJ1-2	TGCGCCAGCGGGGACAGGGGATATGGCTACACCTTC	CASGDRGYGYTF
TRBV7-2	NA	NA	TRBJ2-3	TGTGCCAGCAGCGTAGACTTCGGCACAGATACGCAGTATTTT	CASSVDFGTDTQYF
TRBV9	NA	NA	TRBJ2-1	TGTGCCAGCAGCGTAGGGGGCGGTGCCTACAATGAGCAGTTCTTC	CASSVGGGAYNEQFF
TRBV5-4	NA	TRBD1	TRBJ1-2	TGTGCCAGCAGCCGGGACAGCAACTATGGCTACACCTTC	CASSRDSNYGYTF
TRBV27	NA	NA	TRBJ2-5	TGTGCCAGCAGTTCCCCAGGCAGGAAAGAGACCCAGTACTTC	CASSSPGRKETQYF
TRBV5-1	NA	TRBD2	TRBJ2-3	TGCGCCAGCAGCTTGCAGCGGGGACTAACAGATACGCAGTATTTT	CASSLQRGLTDTQYF
TRBV2	NA	NA	TRBJ2-6	TGTGCCAGCGGCATAGGGGACTCTGGGGCCAACGTCCTGACTTTC	CASGIGDSGANVLTF
TRBV28	NA	NA	TRBJ1-3	TGTGCCAGCAGTTTAGGAGTCAGCTCTGGAAACACCATATATTTT	CASSLGVSSGNTIYF
TRBV19	NA	TRBD2	TRBJ2-3	TGTGCCAGTAGTCCACGACCCCCCGGGGGGGCCCCCCCCACAGATACGCAGTATTTT	CASSPRPPGGAPPTDTQYF
TRBV11-2	once	NA	TRBJ1-1	TGTGCCAGCAGCCCCAACAGGGTTATGAACACTGAAGCTTTCTTT	CASSPNRVMNTEAFF
TRBV4-2	NA	NA	TRBJ2-4	TGTGCCAGCAGCCCGTTTCCTCGGGACACCGGGACAGCCAAAAACATTCAGTACTTC	CASSPFPRDTGTAKNIQYF
TRBV18	NA	TRBD1	TRBJ2-5	TGTGCCAGCTCACGTGGGACAGGGTTTAATGCGGAGACCCAGTACTTC	CASSRGTGFNAETQYF
TRBV28	NA	NA	TRBJ1-2	TGTGCCAGCAGTTTAACGGGACAAAGCAACTATGGCTACACCTTC	CASSLTGQSNYGYTF
TRBV28	NA	NA	TRBJ1-1	TGTGCCAGCAGTACCACAGGGAACACTGAAGCTTTCTTT	CASSTTGNTEAFF
TRBV4-1	once	NA	TRBJ2-2	TGCGCCAGCAGCCAAAACCTCAGGGGTAGTGCCGGGGAGCTGTTTTTT	CASSQNLRGSAGELFF
TRBV5-1	NA	TRBD1	TRBJ1-5	TGCGCCAGCAGCCAAGGGGGCGAGGGCAATCAGCCCCAGCATTTT	CASSQGGEGNQPQHF
TRBV29-1	NA	NA	TRBJ2-2	TGCAGCGTTGATGAGAGGGTTACCGGGGAGCTGTTTTTT	CSVDERVTGELFF
TRBV6-1	NA	TRBD1	TRBJ2-7	TGTGCCAGCAGTGAAGCGGGGACAGTAACCTACGAGCAGTACTTC	CASSEAGTVTYEQYF
TRBV10-3	NA	NA	TRBJ1-2	TGTGCCATCAGTGATTGGCTCGCCGGGGGTGGCTACACCTTC	CAISDWLAGGGYTF
TRBV4-1	NA	NA	TRBJ2-1	TGCGCCAGCAGCCAAGCTGCCAACGGGGAGCAGTTCTTC	CASSQAANGEQFF
TRBV27	NA	TRBD2	TRBJ2-1	TGTGCCAGCAATAGCGGGGGGGCGAATGAGCAGTTCTTC	CASNSGGANEQFF
TRBV5-4	NA	NA	TRBJ1-6	TGTGCCAGCAGCCTCGGGGCCGGAGGGGATAATTCACCCCTCCACTTT	CASSLGAGGDNSPLHF
TRBV5-1	NA	TRBD1	TRBJ2-7	TGCGCCAGCAGTAAGGTGGCGGGACAGGGTACGTACGAGCAGTACTTC	CASSKVAGQGTYEQYF
TRBV30	NA	TRBD1	TRBJ2-7	TGTGCCTGGAGTGCAGGGACAGGGAAAGAGCAGTACTTC	CAWSAGTGKEQYF
TRBV28	NA	TRBD1	TRBJ2-7	TGTGCCAGCAGTTGGGACAGGGGTCCCTCCTACGAGCAGTACTTC	CASSWDRGPSYEQYF
TRBV29-1	NA	TRBD2	TRBJ2-2	TGCAGCGTTGAGGCTAGCGGGGGGGCCGGGGAGCTGTTTTTT	CSVEASGGAGELFF
TRBV7-9	NA	TRBD1	TRBJ1-5	TGTGCCAGCAGCCGCTGGACAGGGGGCCATAGCAATCAGCCCCAGCATTTT	CASSRWTGGHSNQPQHF
TRBV7-2	NA	TRBD1	TRBJ1-5	TGTGCCAGCAGCGCCCGGGACAGGGGTGGCAATCAGCCCCAGCATTTT	CASSARDRGGNQPQHF
TRBV24-1	NA	TRBD1	TRBJ1-4	TGTGCCACCAGTGATCCCGGGCAGGGGGAGGAAAAACTGTTTTTT	CATSDPGQGEEKLFF
TRBV4-1	once	NA	TRBJ1-5	TGCGCCAGCAGCCAAGATGACAGGCCCTATCAGCCCCAGCATTTT	CASSQDDRPYQPQHF